This TCR beta chain was captured in a study of OX40 agonist ivuxolimab in advanced cancers. Here immunoSEQ multiplex PCR was the method, and the copy in TCRdb shows in-frame clones only, minus some. The sample holds tens of thousands of clones; around 90% are singletons and the top ten take around 0.93%. The ends were cut back, 4 bases at V and 3 bases at J, with 16 bases in the middle. Germline lookup yields CDR1 SGHNT and CDR2 YENEEA. The CDR3 covers 15 residues. The material sequenced was CD4+ or CD8+ T cells sorted from blood, taken in a trial of the OX40 agonist ivuxolimab. The source of this sequence is an adult with an advanced solid tumor such as melanoma, head and neck, liver or kidney cancer. J is TRBJ2-7 and V is TRBV11-3; perhaps TRBD2 as D (7 bases). As DNA, the CDR3 is TGTGCCAGCAGCTCGGGCGGACAGCGGGGCTACGAGCAGTACTTC. It specifies CASSSGGQRGYEQYF.